This record concerns one TCR beta chain sequence. The data were obtained in a study of Ad26.COV2.S vaccination and SARS-CoV-2 variants. Study information: In the COV1001 trial, the donor was in the Ad26.COV2.S arm.

Treatment denoted: about 20 received Ad26.COV2.S at low or high dose, single or two shots; about 5 received placebo; per-sample allocation not given. Each sample was drawn 63 days after the first injection (of vaccine or placebo). TCRdb keeps only in-frame clones here, not all; method: immunoSEQ multiplex PCR. The sample includes about 350,000 clones, about 88% of them seen just once. The CDR3 length is 15 residues. Trimming cost V 3 bases and J 0 bases, with 12 bases left between them. Germline V CDR1 and CDR2: SNHLY, FYNNEI. The specimen comprised peripheral blood, sampled in a trial of Ad26.COV2.S vaccine versus placebo. This chain joins TRBV2 and TRBJ2-7, with D possibly matching TRBD1 (5 bases). The origin of this receptor is a person between 18 and 60 years old who received the Ad26.COV2.S COVID-19 vaccine or a placebo. Written as DNA, the CDR3 is TGTGCCAGCAGTGATACAGGTTCTTTCTCCTACGAGCAGTACTTC. This gives the protein CASSDTGSFSYEQYF. Variable domain in full (rest from reference TRBV2 and TRBJ2-7): EPEVTQTPSHQVTQMGQEVILRCVPISNHLYFYWYRQILGQKVEFLVSFYNNEISEKSEIFDDQFSVERPDGSNFTLKIRSTKLEDSAMYFCASSDTGSFSYEQYFGPGTRLTVT.